This TCR beta chain was retrieved from a study of Graves' ophthalmopathy and Graves' hyperthyroidism (dated by TCRdb to the late 2010s). Regarding the complete study: Peripheral blood was collected at initial diagnosis, before any treatment. Following sample collection, hyperthyroidism patients were given methimazole at a starting dose of 30 mg daily, and ophthalmopathy patients were given high-dose intravenous methylprednisolone. In over 5 hyperthyroidism patients, the T-cell repertoire of thyroid tissue was compared with the T-cell repertoire of blood. For independent validation, a separate cohort was made up of 18 hyperthyroidism patients plus 17 patients who later progressed from hyperthyroidism to ophthalmopathy. The study used TCR beta repertoire signatures to distinguish Graves' ophthalmopathy from Graves' hyperthyroidism and to predict progression to ophthalmopathy. In total, 135 blood samples were TCR-sequenced: approximately 42 ophthalmopathy, 75 hyperthyroidism and approximately 17 hyperthyroidism-to-ophthalmopathy patients. To explore V-J signatures that distinguish ophthalmopathy from hyperthyroidism, a discovery set of around 100 patients was enrolled, made up of about 40 with ophthalmopathy and under 65 with stable hyperthyroidism. Overall study results and their limits: Most of the expanded thyroid clonotypes with a frequency above 0.001 were also detected in blood, and it was suggested that the thyroid immune response may be reflected by blood repertoires. In validation, the model predicted ophthalmopathy progression with 55% to 71% sensitivity and about 73% specificity; some 13 predicted patients were CT-confirmed with GO in a median of roughly 6.8 months. No statistical method was used to predetermine the sample size, and group allocation was not hidden from the investigators. The 13-signature model separated ophthalmopathy from stable hyperthyroidism with about 86% sensitivity and 81.08% specificity in cross-validation, and 80%/75% in the test set.

The ophthalmopathy patients had moderately to severely active disease, with a Clinical Activity Score of 3 or higher, a NOSPECS grade of 4 or higher, and a disease duration of less than 3 months. Patients with other autoimmune diseases, uncontrolled infections, pregnancy or lactation were excluded from the study. Clinical symptoms, serum thyroxine, TRAb, thyroid ultrasound and orbital computed tomography were used for diagnosis. PBMCs were isolated from 7.5 to 10 ml of fresh peripheral blood by Ficoll-Paque density gradient centrifugation. Trizol reagent was used to extract the total RNA, and its quality was then checked on an Agilent 2100 Bioanalyzer. Ends trimmed: V by 1 base, J by 13 bases; bases unmatched to a gene: 7. From the germline V gene (reference sequence), CDR1 is DFQATT and CDR2 is SNEGSKA. From the cysteine up to the phenylalanine, the CDR3 has a length of 12 residues. The entry retains the CDR3 DNA only, 36 bases that are in frame from base 1.

This clonotype was counted at least ten times. No antigen is known for it. No base qualities exist here, and no much larger clone lies one base off it. TCR beta CDR3 regions were amplified from RNA transcripts for repertoire sequencing. HTBI primers and the Qiagen OneStep RT-PCR kit were used in a first-round RT-PCR, which was followed by a second-round multiplex PCR, size selection and purification. The libraries underwent paired-end sequencing with 100 bp reads on an Illumina HiSeq2000. The authors processed their data as follows. SOAPnuke was used to process the reads, removing any read that contained adapters or uncalled bases, had a mean Phred below 15, or lacked an exact match to the constant primer or identifier. COPE v1.2.5 was used to merge high-quality paired reads. Each unique nucleotide sequence was defined as a clonotype, and clonotypes were aligned to IMGT TRB V, D and J references with MiTCR v1.1. Analysis was restricted to V-J combinations with a frequency above 0.0001, which covered roughly 99% of repertoires. For each V-J combination, a TCR clonal expansion and chaos score was defined as F50 clonal expansion divided by the chaos observed in the TCRdist matrix. Welch's t-statistics and random forest were used to narrow the features down to roughly twelve V-J combinations, which were then fed into a naive Bayes classifier. Thyroid-blood repertoire similarity was quantified with the Morisita-Horn index. TCRdb redid the processing of the public reads, applying fastp at Q25 and MiXCR, and retained in-frame beta chains. Identical CDR3 protein sequences are pooled into one entry, listed with their most common genes and DNA. In this record, the V and J calls reflect TCRdb's handling and not the investigators' own analysis. The sample yields 340,000 or so distinct CDR3 sequences; 17% were counted once. The ten largest clones represent roughly an eighth of the sample.

This clonotype originated in an adult man with Graves' ophthalmopathy. The source material was peripheral blood. The rearrangement joined TRBV20-1 to TRBJ1-2; a stretch of 9 junction bases matches TRBD1. Here the CDR3 is given as CSARGPGQGGTF. The bases read TGCAGTGCTAGAGGTCCGGGACAGGGCGGCACCTTC.